The next 7 T cell receptor beta chains were all read from a single sample in a study of cytomegalovirus exposure and HLA in healthy donors. Use of 60 Vbeta and 13 Jbeta primers characterized the PCR. Assay used: immunoSEQ multiplex PCR; TCRdb lists only in-frame clones, some missing. Of 150,000 to 200,000 clones listed, about 80% were seen once; the top ten hold about 1%. Material for sequencing was PBMCs. The receptors come from a middle-aged woman in good health and CMV-seronegative.

The gene calls are TRBV5-1 and TRBJ2-2; TRBD2 aligns across 8 bases. CDR1 is SGHRS and CDR2 is YFSETQ in the germline V gene. This CDR3 contains 17 residues. V lost 2 bases, J lost 5 bases, and 11 bases stayed unmatched. As DNA, the CDR3 is TGCGCCAGCAGCTTTGGTCCAGCGGGAGAGGGGACCGGGGAGCTGTTTTTT. As protein: CASSFGPAGEGTGELFF.

The chain uses TRBV11-2 and TRBJ1-5; D unresolved. The CDR3 sequence is 14 residues long. V shed 5 bases and J shed 3 bases, with 11 bases lying between them. Germline CDR1 is SGHAT and CDR2 is FQNNGV. Written as DNA, the CDR3 is TGTGCCAGCAGCCACGGGAGTCCCAATCAGCCCCAGCATTTT. Protein sequence: CASSHGSPNQPQHF.

The rearrangement uses TRBV12-5 and TRBJ2-1; no reliable D call. The germline V gene encodes CDR1 LGHNT and CDR2 FRNRAP. The ends were cut back, 6 bases at V and 0 bases at J, with 15 bases in the middle. The CDR3 sequence is 16 residues long. CDR3 in amino acids: CASGPRVESSYNEQFF. Here the CDR3 DNA reads TGTGCTAGTGGCCCTAGAGTTGAAAGCTCCTACAATGAGCAGTTCTTC.

This clone was observed once. The chain uses TRBV19 and TRBJ2-2; TRBD2 might be the D (6 bases). Germline-derived CDR1 and CDR2 are LNHDA and SQIVND (reference sequence). The germline V and J ends were trimmed by 5 bases and 7 bases, with 14 bases remaining between them. The CDR3 spans 14 residues. This CDR3 is CASSGTGGVGELFF. The CDR3 DNA sequence: TGTGCCAGTAGTGGAACCGGAGGGGTCGGGGAGCTGTTTTTT. Supplemented by reference TRBV19 and TRBJ2-2, the full variable domain reads DGGITQSPKYLFRKEGQNVTLSCEQNLNHDAMYWYRQDPGQGLRLIYYSQIVNDFQKGDIAEGYSVSREKKESFPLTVTSAQKNPTAFYLCASSGTGGVGELFFGEGSRLTVL.

A word on this clone: Other nucleotide sequences in the sample specify the same CDR3. This rearrangement joins TRBV29-1 to TRBJ1-1; D not resolved. CDR3 size: 13 residues. Germline V CDR1 and CDR2: SQVTM, ANQGSEA. V was clipped by 1 base and J by 0 bases, with 6 bases between them. CDR3: CSVEGQLNTEAFF. The CDR3 DNA sequence: TGCAGCGTTGAAGGTCAGTTGAACACTGAAGCTTTCTTT.

The chain has TRBV6-5 and TRBJ1-1, with D possibly being TRBD1 (5 bases). CDR3 length equals 15 residues. V was shortened by 0 bases and J by 3 bases, with 11 bases between the two germline ends. Looked up from germline, CDR1 is MNHEY and CDR2 is SVGAGI. CDR3 protein: CASSYSIAGDTEAFF. For the CDR3, the DNA is TGTGCCAGCAGTTACTCGATAGCGGGGGACACTGAAGCTTTCTTT.

This chain joins TRBV5-1 and TRBJ2-1; 9 bases line up with TRBD2. Germline V CDR1 and CDR2: SGHRS, YFSETQ. V lost 5 bases and J lost 3; bases outside the gene matches: 6. The CDR3 consists of 15 residues. This CDR3 reads CASRPTSGIYNEQFF. CDR3 DNA sequence: TGCGCCAGCAGACCGACTAGCGGAATCTACAATGAGCAGTTCTTC.